The source of this T cell receptor beta chain is a study of vaccination and CD4 T cells after COVID-19. Study-wide context: Six men and four women formed the convalescents, two being Hispanic.

In the case of this clonotype: Its antigen is unknown.

The CDR3 is made up of 19 amino acids. Deletions cut 6 bases from V and 0 bases from J, with 24 bases between. The germline CDR1 and CDR2 sequences are SNHLY and FYNNEI. Cultured CD4+ T cell DNA underwent sequencing with the Oncomine TCR Beta short-read assay. The template was genomic DNA from cultured CD4+ T cells. One entry per CDR3 protein, called by TCRdb with MiXCR from the PCR reads. The sample yields some 10,000 distinct CDR3 sequences, around 60% seen once. Treatment defined: roughly ten-day PBMC culture with coronavirus spike peptide pools or control peptides (ViraFEST assay). The dates of positive PCR tests extended from March through December 2020 and came before the US Alpha, Beta and Delta variants.

The genes are TRBV2 and TRBJ1-5; maybe TRBD1 (6 bases). This clonotype was obtained from a human donor who had recovered from COVID-19. Sequencing input: CD4+ T cells from blood, cultured in vitro. CDR3 in amino acids: CASSLDRTYIPYSNQPQHF. The CDR3 DNA reads TGTGCCAGCAGCCTGGACAGAACCTATATCCCATATAGCAATCAGCCCCAGCATTTT.